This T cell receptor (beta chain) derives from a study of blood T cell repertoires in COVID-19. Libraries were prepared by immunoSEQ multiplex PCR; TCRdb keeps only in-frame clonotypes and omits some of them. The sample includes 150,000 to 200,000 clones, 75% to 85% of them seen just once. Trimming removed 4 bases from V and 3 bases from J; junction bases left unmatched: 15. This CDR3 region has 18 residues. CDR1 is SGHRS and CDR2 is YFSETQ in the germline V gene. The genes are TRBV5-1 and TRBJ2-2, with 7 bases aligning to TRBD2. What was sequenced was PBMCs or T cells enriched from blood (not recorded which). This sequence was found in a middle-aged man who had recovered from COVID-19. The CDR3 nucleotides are TGCGCCAGCAGCGGGGGACTACATGACTTAACGGACACCGGGGAGCTGTTTTTT. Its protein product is CASSGGLHDLTDTGELFF.